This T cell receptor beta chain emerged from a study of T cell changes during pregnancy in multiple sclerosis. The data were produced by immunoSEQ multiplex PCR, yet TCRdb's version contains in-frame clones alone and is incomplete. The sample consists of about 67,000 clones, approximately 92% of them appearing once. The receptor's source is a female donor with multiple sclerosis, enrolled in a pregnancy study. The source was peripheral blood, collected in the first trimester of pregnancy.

The CDR3 spells CASSLSVPPYEQYF. In DNA, the CDR3 is TGTGCCAGCAGCTTAAGCGTCCCCCCCTACGAGCAGTACTTC. The chain joins TRBV13 to TRBJ2-7; D is unclear. Germline values: CDR1 PRHDT, CDR2 FYEKMQ (reference sequence). Deletions cut 2 bases from V and 2 bases from J, with 10 bases between. This CDR3 spans 14 amino acids.